This T cell receptor (beta chain) stems from a study of cytomegalovirus exposure and HLA in healthy donors. Study in general: The same platform was used for the 100 to 150 validation repertoires and the approximately 670 first-cohort repertoires, a later analysis reported. Study-level points and caveats: Despite most TCR sequences being rare, some public TCRs occurred in many donors. Reports indicated that the classifier achieved high specificity and sensitivity in diagnosing cytomegalovirus status. The study put some 150 TCR beta chains on its list as cytomegalovirus-associated.

The CDR3 loop spans 14 amino acids. The germline gives CDR1 MNHEY, CDR2 SVGAGI. V gave up 6 bases and J gave up 4 bases, with 15 bases separating them. Note on this clone: Its matching antigen is unknown.

The assay was immunoSEQ multiplex PCR, and TCRdb's table has in-frame clones only and misses some. The sample has around 250,000 clones, 90% seen once. Input material: PBMCs. The chain has TRBV6-5 and TRBJ1-2; a possible D gene is TRBD1 (6 bases). This TCR derives from a woman aged 18 to 35 in good health and CMV-seronegative. CDR3 coding DNA: TGTGCCAGCAGCCCCGGGGGGCCTGGCTATGGCTACACCTTC. This codes for CASSPGGPGYGYTF.